This is a list of T cell receptor beta chains from one sample in a study of T cell clones after liver transplantation. Only in-frame clones appear in the TCRdb table, and some are missing; sequencing was by immunoSEQ multiplex PCR. The data show 77,000 or so clones, 75% to 90% seen once. The input for sequencing was CD4+ T cells from blood, taken 12 months after liver transplant. These receptor sequences come from a human patient who received a liver transplant. The T cells may come from the graft donor. Both conserved end residues are part of each CDR3. Fields, in order: V gene, D gene, clone size, J gene, CDR3 length, CDR3 protein, CDR3 DNA. A D gene is named only where the DNA matches it firmly. Size is stated for part of the rows, as once, few or many counts, or as a class when the clone is expanded.

v_call: TRBV7-2; d_call: TRBD2; clone_size: NA; j_call: TRBJ2-5; cdr3_length: 16; cdr3_aa: CASSPPAGDTHETQYF; cdr3_nt: TGTGCCAGCAGCCCACCGGCGGGGGATACCCACGAGACCCAGTACTTC
v_call: TRBV28; d_call: NA; clone_size: many; j_call: TRBJ2-7; cdr3_length: 13; cdr3_aa: CASIFGQLYEQYF; cdr3_nt: TGTGCCAGCATCTTTGGACAGCTCTACGAGCAGTACTTC
v_call: TRBV4-1; d_call: TRBD2; clone_size: NA; j_call: TRBJ2-2; cdr3_length: 18; cdr3_aa: CASSRLGLAGLNTGELFF; cdr3_nt: TGCGCCAGCAGCCGACTGGGACTAGCGGGGTTGAACACCGGGGAGCTGTTTTTT
v_call: TRBV10-3; d_call: TRBD1; clone_size: NA; j_call: TRBJ2-2; cdr3_length: 14; cdr3_aa: CAIRQGANTGELFF; cdr3_nt: TGTGCCATTCGACAGGGGGCGAACACCGGGGAGCTGTTTTTT
v_call: TRBV28; d_call: NA; clone_size: NA; j_call: TRBJ1-1; cdr3_length: 12; cdr3_aa: CASSLSYTEAFF; cdr3_nt: TGTGCCAGCAGCTTATCTTACACTGAAGCTTTCTTT
v_call: TRBV10-1; d_call: TRBD2; clone_size: NA; j_call: TRBJ2-3; cdr3_length: 14; cdr3_aa: CASSESAGSDTQYF; cdr3_nt: TGCGCCAGCAGTGAGTCAGCGGGATCCGATACGCAGTATTTT
v_call: TRBV6-5; d_call: NA; clone_size: NA; j_call: TRBJ2-7; cdr3_length: 14; cdr3_aa: CASSSDRNSYEQYF; cdr3_nt: TGTGCCAGCAGTTCAGACAGGAACTCCTACGAGCAGTACTTC
v_call: TRBV6-1; d_call: TRBD1; clone_size: NA; j_call: TRBJ1-1; cdr3_length: 15; cdr3_aa: CASEDTGGRNTEAFF; cdr3_nt: TGTGCCAGCGAGGATACAGGGGGCAGAAACACTGAAGCTTTCTTT
v_call: TRBV19; d_call: NA; clone_size: once; j_call: TRBJ2-3; cdr3_length: 15; cdr3_aa: CASSIIGANTDTQYF; cdr3_nt: TGTGCCAGTAGTATCATAGGGGCCAACACGGATACGCAGTATTTT
v_call: TRBV2; d_call: NA; clone_size: NA; j_call: TRBJ1-1; cdr3_length: 15; cdr3_aa: CASSVYETPNTEAFF; cdr3_nt: TGTGCCAGCAGTGTCTATGAGACACCAAACACTGAAGCTTTCTTT
v_call: TRBV30; d_call: NA; clone_size: NA; j_call: TRBJ2-3; cdr3_length: 11; cdr3_aa: CAWSRGYAQYF; cdr3_nt: TGTGCCTGGAGTAGAGGGTATGCGCAGTATTTT
v_call: TRBV29-1; d_call: TRBD1; clone_size: once; j_call: TRBJ2-7; cdr3_length: 17; cdr3_aa: CSVEDTGRGQGLYEQYF; cdr3_nt: TGCAGCGTTGAAGATACGGGGCGGGGACAGGGTCTTTACGAGCAGTACTTC
v_call: TRBV2; d_call: TRBD1; clone_size: NA; j_call: TRBJ2-5; cdr3_length: 15; cdr3_aa: CASRAQRGPQETQYF; cdr3_nt: TGTGCCAGCAGAGCCCAGAGGGGGCCTCAAGAGACCCAGTACTTC